This TCR beta chain derives from a study of T cell responses to AZD1222 COVID-19 vaccine. On this clone itself: Its antigen is still unknown.

The protocol was immunoSEQ multiplex PCR, while the TCRdb copy is restricted to in-frame clones and leaves out a portion. This repertoire shows fewer than 120,000 clones, less than 95% found once; its top ten account for roughly 7%. General study points: The breadth and depth of Spike-specific TCRs increased once two AZD1222 doses had been given. A reported finding is that nearly half of spike-specific TCRs target unmutated variant regions. Seropositivity was recorded at baseline in only a handful of AZD1222 recipients. Repertoire sampling happened only post peak T cell response.

The V end lost 5 bases, the J end lost 0 bases, and 2 bases lay between the germline ends. CDR3 length: 12 residues. Germline loops: CDR1 SEHNR, CDR2 FQNEAQ (reference sequence). The chain carries TRBV7-9 and TRBJ2-1; D not resolved. The source is an adult in good health. This specimen consisted of peripheral blood, obtained on day 0 of AZD1222 vaccination. The CDR3 sequence: CASSHSYNEQFF. The CDR3 nucleotides are TGTGCCAGCAGCCACTCCTACAATGAGCAGTTCTTC.